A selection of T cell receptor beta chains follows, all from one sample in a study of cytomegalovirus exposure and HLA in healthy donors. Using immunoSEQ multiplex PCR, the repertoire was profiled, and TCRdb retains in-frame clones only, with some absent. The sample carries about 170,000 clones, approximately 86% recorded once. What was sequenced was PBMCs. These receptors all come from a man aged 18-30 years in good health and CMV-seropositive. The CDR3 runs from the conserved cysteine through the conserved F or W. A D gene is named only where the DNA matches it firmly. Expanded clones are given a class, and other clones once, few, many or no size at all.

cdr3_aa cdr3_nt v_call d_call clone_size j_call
CASSLAGAGELFF TGTGCCAGCAGCCTAGCGGGAGCGGGGGAGCTGTTTTTT TRBV7-6 TRBD2 - TRBJ2-2
CASSYSDPGGGYTF TGTGCCAGCAGTTACTCGGACCCGGGGGGTGGCTACACCTTC TRBV6-5 - - TRBJ1-2
CASSTTGFISNEQFF TGTGCCAGCAGCACGACAGGGTTCATAAGCAATGAGCAGTTCTTC TRBV28 TRBD1 - TRBJ2-1
CASSPGTSVWNEQFF TGTGCCAGCTCACCCGGGACTAGCGTGTGGAATGAGCAGTTCTTC TRBV18 TRBD2 - TRBJ2-1
CASSLGGMWPQHF TGTGCCAGCAGTTTAGGGGGGATGTGGCCCCAGCATTTT TRBV28 - - TRBJ1-5
CARRPTGSQGNTEAFF TGTGCCAGAAGACCTACAGGTTCCCAGGGGAACACTGAAGCTTTCTTT TRBV27 - - TRBJ1-1
CASSEYYEQYF TGTGCCAGCAGTGAATACTACGAGCAGTACTTC TRBV2 - - TRBJ2-7
CASSASWTAVFYEQYF TGTGCCAGCAGCGCATCTTGGACAGCCGTTTTTTACGAGCAGTACTTC TRBV9 - - TRBJ2-7
CASSADRLAGEETQYF TGTGCCAGCAGCGCCGACCGACTAGCGGGGGAAGAGACCCAGTACTTC TRBV9 TRBD2 - TRBJ2-5
CASSFEAGTEAFF TGCGCCAGCAGCTTCGAGGCGGGCACTGAAGCTTTCTTT TRBV5-1 - - TRBJ1-1
CASSLALAREQFF TGCGCCAGCAGCTTGGCCCTAGCAAGGGAGCAGTTCTTC TRBV5-1 - - TRBJ2-1
CASSVDRVGPNTEAFF TGTGCCAGCAGCGTAGACAGGGTGGGCCCGAACACTGAAGCTTTCTTT TRBV9 - few TRBJ1-1
CASRIGGSNIQYF TGTGCCAGCAGAATCGGGGGATCAAACATTCAGTACTTC TRBV28 - - TRBJ2-4
CASRTGVGYTF TGTGCCAGCAGAACAGGGGTAGGCTACACCTTC TRBV19 TRBD1 - TRBJ1-2
CASSQGTGYGYTF TGCGCCAGCAGCCAAGGGACAGGCTATGGCTACACCTTC TRBV4-1 TRBD1 few TRBJ1-2
CASSLDPQHYNFGAKNIQYF TGCGCCAGCAGCTTGGACCCGCAACACTACAATTTTGGAGCCAAAAACATTCAGTACTTC TRBV5-1 - - TRBJ2-4
CASSELAGTYNEQFF TGCGCCAGCAGCGAACTAGCGGGGACGTACAATGAGCAGTTCTTC TRBV4-3 TRBD2 - TRBJ2-1
CASRGGTSPSYEQYF TGTGCCAGCAGGGGGGGGACCAGCCCTTCCTACGAGCAGTACTTC TRBV5-4 TRBD2 - TRBJ2-7
CASSGRTINGYTF TGTGCCAGCAGCGGACGGACAATTAATGGCTACACCTTC TRBV2 - - TRBJ1-2
CASRDRGPYSNQPQHF TGTGCCAGCAGGGACAGGGGGCCTTATAGCAATCAGCCCCAGCATTTT TRBV2 TRBD1 - TRBJ1-5
CASSHGTGLGPGEQYF TGTGCCAGCAGCCATGGGACAGGGCTCGGGCCGGGCGAGCAGTACTTC TRBV7-3 TRBD1 - TRBJ2-7
CASSRTSGVSEQFF TGTGCCAGCAGCCGGACTAGCGGGGTGTCTGAGCAGTTCTTC TRBV9 TRBD2 - TRBJ2-1
CATDRDRGSYNEQFF TGTGCCACAGACCGGGACAGGGGGTCCTACAATGAGCAGTTCTTC TRBV10-3 TRBD1 - TRBJ2-1
CSAIRGNEQFF TGCAGTGCTATCAGGGGTAATGAGCAGTTCTTC TRBV20-1 - - TRBJ2-1
CASSLSGGQPGEQFF TGTGCCAGCAGCTTGAGCGGGGGCCAACCGGGAGAGCAGTTCTTC TRBV7-9 TRBD2 - TRBJ2-1
CASTPTGQLQPQHF TGTGCCAGCACCCCAACAGGGCAGCTTCAGCCCCAGCATTTT TRBV28 - - TRBJ1-5
CASSPGLAGSSYEQYF TGTGCCAGTAGTCCTGGACTAGCGGGAAGCTCCTACGAGCAGTACTTC TRBV19 TRBD2 - TRBJ2-7
CASSLDLAGRTDTQYF TGTGCCAGCAGCTTAGACCTAGCGGGCCGCACAGATACGCAGTATTTT TRBV7-9 TRBD2 - TRBJ2-3
CASSEGTGNRVSNQPQHF TGTGCCAGCAGTGAAGGGACAGGGAATCGGGTTAGCAATCAGCCCCAGCATTTT TRBV6-1 TRBD1 - TRBJ1-5
CASFRDTNEQFF TGTGCCAGTTTCCGGGACACCAATGAGCAGTTCTTC TRBV7-9 - - TRBJ2-1
CASLLRGDYGYTF TGTGCCAGCCTCCTCAGGGGGGACTATGGCTACACCTTC TRBV5-6 TRBD1 - TRBJ1-2
CASSPPRARTDTQYF TGTGCCAGCTCACCGCCCAGGGCTCGAACAGATACGCAGTATTTT TRBV18 - - TRBJ2-3
CASTLGTRVAYGYTF TGTGCCAGCACCCTAGGAACCAGGGTTGCCTATGGCTACACCTTC TRBV28 - - TRBJ1-2
CASRTRRTPSYNEQFF TGTGCCAGCAGGACTAGACGGACTCCCTCCTACAATGAGCAGTTCTTC TRBV2 - - TRBJ2-1
CASSQDLAEWTNTGELFF TGCGCCAGCAGCCAAGATCTGGCGGAGTGGACTAACACCGGGGAGCTGTTTTTT TRBV4-3 - - TRBJ2-2
CASRGIDRIYYNEQFF TGTGCCAGCAGGGGGATTGACAGGATCTACTACAATGAGCAGTTCTTC TRBV2 - once TRBJ2-1
CASSLAQAEHQPQHF TGTGCCAGCAGCTTGGCCCAGGCCGAGCATCAGCCCCAGCATTTT TRBV5-6 - - TRBJ1-5
CASSAGTHNEQFF TGTGCCAGCAGCGCCGGGACACACAATGAGCAGTTCTTC TRBV13 - - TRBJ2-1
CASSQGGGLAGPQETQYF TGCGCCAGCAGCCAAGGGGGAGGACTAGCGGGGCCCCAAGAGACCCAGTACTTC TRBV4-3 TRBD2 - TRBJ2-5
CASSFPPGIYNEQFF TGTGCCAGCAGCTTCCCACCGGGAATCTACAATGAGCAGTTCTTC TRBV7-9 - - TRBJ2-1